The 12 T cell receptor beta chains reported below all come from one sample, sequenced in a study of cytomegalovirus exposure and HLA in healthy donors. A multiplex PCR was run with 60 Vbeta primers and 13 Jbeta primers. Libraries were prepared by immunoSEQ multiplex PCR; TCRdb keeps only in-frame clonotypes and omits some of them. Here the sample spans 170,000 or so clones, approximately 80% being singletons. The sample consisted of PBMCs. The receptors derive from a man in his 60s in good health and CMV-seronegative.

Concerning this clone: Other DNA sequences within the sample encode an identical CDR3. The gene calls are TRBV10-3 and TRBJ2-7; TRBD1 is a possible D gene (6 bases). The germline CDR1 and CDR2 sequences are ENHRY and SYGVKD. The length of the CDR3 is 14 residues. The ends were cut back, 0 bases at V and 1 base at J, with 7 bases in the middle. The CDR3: CAISESGQSYEQYF. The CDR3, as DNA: TGTGCCATCAGTGAGTCCGGACAGTCCTACGAGCAGTACTTC.

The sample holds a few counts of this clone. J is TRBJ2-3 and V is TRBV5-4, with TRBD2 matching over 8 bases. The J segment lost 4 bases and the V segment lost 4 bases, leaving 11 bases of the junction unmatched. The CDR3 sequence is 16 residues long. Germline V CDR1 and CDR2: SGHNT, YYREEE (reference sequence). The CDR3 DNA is TGTGCCAGCAGCCCCAACCCCGGAGCGGGGGCAGATACGCAGTATTTT. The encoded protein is CASSPNPGAGADTQYF. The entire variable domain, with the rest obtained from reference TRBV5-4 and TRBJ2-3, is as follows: ETGVTQSPTHLIKTRGQQVTLRCSSQSGHNTVSWYQQALGQGPQFIFQYYREEENGRGNFPPRFSGLQFPNYSSELNVNALELDDSALYLCASSPNPGAGADTQYFGPGTRLTVL.

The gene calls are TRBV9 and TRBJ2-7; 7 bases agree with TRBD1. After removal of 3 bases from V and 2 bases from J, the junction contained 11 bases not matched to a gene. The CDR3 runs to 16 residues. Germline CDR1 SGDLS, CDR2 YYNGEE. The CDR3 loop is CASSAKPGQSTYEQYF. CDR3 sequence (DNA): TGTGCCAGCAGCGCTAAACCGGGACAGAGTACCTACGAGCAGTACTTC.

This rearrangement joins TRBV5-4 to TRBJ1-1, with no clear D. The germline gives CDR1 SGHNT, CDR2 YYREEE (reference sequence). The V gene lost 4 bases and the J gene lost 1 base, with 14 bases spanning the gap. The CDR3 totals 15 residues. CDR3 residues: CASSARSGSNTEAFF. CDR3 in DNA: TGTGCCAGCAGCGCCCGTTCGGGGTCGAACACTGAAGCTTTCTTT. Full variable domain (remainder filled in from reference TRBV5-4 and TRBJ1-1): ETGVTQSPTHLIKTRGQQVTLRCSSQSGHNTVSWYQQALGQGPQFIFQYYREEENGRGNFPPRFSGLQFPNYSSELNVNALELDDSALYLCASSARSGSNTEAFFGQGTRLTVV.

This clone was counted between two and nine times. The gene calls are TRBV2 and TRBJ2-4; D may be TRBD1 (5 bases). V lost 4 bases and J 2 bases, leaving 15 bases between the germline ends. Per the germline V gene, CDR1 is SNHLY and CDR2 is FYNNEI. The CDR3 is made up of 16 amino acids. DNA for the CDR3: TGTGCCAGCAGTGCGCAGGGCCCCTCCCCCAAAAACATTCAGTACTTC. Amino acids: CASSAQGPSPKNIQYF.

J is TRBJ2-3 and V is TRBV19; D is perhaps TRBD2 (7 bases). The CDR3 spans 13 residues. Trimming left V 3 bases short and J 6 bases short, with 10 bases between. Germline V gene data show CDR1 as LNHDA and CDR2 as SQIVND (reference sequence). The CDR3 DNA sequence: TGTGCCAGTAGTATCCGGGGGGCGGATACGCAGTATTTT. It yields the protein CASSIRGADTQYF.

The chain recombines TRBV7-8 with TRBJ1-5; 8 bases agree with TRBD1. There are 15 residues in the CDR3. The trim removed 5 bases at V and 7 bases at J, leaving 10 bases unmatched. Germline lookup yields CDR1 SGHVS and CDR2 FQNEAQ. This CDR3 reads CASSNLGQGRQPQHF. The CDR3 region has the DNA TGTGCCAGCAGCAACCTAGGACAGGGACGACAGCCCCAGCATTTT.

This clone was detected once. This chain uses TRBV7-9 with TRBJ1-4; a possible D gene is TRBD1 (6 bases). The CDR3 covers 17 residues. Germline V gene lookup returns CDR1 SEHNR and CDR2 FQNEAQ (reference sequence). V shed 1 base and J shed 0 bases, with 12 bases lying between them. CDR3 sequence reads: CASSLEGVRATNEKLFF. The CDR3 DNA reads TGTGCCAGCAGCTTAGAGGGGGTCCGGGCAACTAATGAAAAACTGTTTTTT.

CDR3 sequence (DNA): TGTGCCAGCTCACCGACTAGCGGGGGGTTTCCAGATACGCAGTATTTT. It translates to CASSPTSGGFPDTQYF. The rearrangement joins TRBV18 to TRBJ2-3, with 13 bases identical to TRBD2. The junction had 4 bases not matched to a gene; V was cut back by 3 bases and J by 4 bases. CDR3 length equals 16 residues. Germline loops: CDR1 KGHSH, CDR2 LQKENI.

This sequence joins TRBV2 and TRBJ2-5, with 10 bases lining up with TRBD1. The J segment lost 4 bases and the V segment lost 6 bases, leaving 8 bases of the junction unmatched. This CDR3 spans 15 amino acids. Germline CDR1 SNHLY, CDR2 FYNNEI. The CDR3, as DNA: TGTGCCAGCAGAGACGGGACAGGGGACGGAGAGACCCAGTACTTC. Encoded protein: CASRDGTGDGETQYF. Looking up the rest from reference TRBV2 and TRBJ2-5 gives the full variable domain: EPEVTQTPSHQVTQMGQEVILRCVPISNHLYFYWYRQILGQKVEFLVSFYNNEISEKSEIFDDQFSVERPDGSNFTLKIRSTKLEDSAMYFCASRDGTGDGETQYFGPGTRLLVL.

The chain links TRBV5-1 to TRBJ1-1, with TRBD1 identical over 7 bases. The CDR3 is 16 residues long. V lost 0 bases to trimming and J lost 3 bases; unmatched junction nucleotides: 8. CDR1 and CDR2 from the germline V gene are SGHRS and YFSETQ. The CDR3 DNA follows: TGCGCCAGCAGCTTGGGCCCGGGACAGCAGCACACTGAAGCTTTCTTT. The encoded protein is CASSLGPGQQHTEAFF.

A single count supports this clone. CDR3 DNA sequence: TGTGCCAGCGCCACTTCGTACCAAGAGACCCAGTACTTC. Its translation is CASATSYQETQYF. The gene calls are TRBV19 and TRBJ2-5, with D unresolved. Trimming took off 9 bases at V and 0 bases at J, with 11 bases between the two ends. CDR3 size: 13 residues. CDR1 and CDR2 from the germline V gene are LNHDA and SQIVND (reference sequence).